This T cell receptor (beta chain) stems from a study of blood T cell repertoires in COVID-19. Background on the study: Material from acute and convalescent COVID-19 was sourced from the United States, Italy and Spain. Sample material is recorded as cDNA or gDNA derived from T cells, B-cell-depleted T cells, or PBMCs.

In the original analysis: The authors estimated nucleated cell counts from reference gene primer amplification. Produced via immunoSEQ multiplex PCR; TCRdb's table is partial and in-frame only. Clonal size and the V and J genes are those of that table, whereas D and trimming came from the DNA. The sample has about 90,000 clones; about 90% are singletons. V gave up 4 bases and J gave up 3 bases; unmatched junction bases: 0. Germline assignment: CDR1 KGHSH and CDR2 LQKENI. The CDR3 is 12 amino acids. This TCR came from a human donor with active COVID-19. The donor label of this sample is uncertain. The chain combines TRBV18 with TRBJ2-7; the match to TRBD1 covers 7 bases. Sequencing was performed on peripheral blood. The DNA of the CDR3 is TGTGCCAGCTCACGGGACAGCTACGAGCAGTACTTC. Translated: CASSRDSYEQYF.